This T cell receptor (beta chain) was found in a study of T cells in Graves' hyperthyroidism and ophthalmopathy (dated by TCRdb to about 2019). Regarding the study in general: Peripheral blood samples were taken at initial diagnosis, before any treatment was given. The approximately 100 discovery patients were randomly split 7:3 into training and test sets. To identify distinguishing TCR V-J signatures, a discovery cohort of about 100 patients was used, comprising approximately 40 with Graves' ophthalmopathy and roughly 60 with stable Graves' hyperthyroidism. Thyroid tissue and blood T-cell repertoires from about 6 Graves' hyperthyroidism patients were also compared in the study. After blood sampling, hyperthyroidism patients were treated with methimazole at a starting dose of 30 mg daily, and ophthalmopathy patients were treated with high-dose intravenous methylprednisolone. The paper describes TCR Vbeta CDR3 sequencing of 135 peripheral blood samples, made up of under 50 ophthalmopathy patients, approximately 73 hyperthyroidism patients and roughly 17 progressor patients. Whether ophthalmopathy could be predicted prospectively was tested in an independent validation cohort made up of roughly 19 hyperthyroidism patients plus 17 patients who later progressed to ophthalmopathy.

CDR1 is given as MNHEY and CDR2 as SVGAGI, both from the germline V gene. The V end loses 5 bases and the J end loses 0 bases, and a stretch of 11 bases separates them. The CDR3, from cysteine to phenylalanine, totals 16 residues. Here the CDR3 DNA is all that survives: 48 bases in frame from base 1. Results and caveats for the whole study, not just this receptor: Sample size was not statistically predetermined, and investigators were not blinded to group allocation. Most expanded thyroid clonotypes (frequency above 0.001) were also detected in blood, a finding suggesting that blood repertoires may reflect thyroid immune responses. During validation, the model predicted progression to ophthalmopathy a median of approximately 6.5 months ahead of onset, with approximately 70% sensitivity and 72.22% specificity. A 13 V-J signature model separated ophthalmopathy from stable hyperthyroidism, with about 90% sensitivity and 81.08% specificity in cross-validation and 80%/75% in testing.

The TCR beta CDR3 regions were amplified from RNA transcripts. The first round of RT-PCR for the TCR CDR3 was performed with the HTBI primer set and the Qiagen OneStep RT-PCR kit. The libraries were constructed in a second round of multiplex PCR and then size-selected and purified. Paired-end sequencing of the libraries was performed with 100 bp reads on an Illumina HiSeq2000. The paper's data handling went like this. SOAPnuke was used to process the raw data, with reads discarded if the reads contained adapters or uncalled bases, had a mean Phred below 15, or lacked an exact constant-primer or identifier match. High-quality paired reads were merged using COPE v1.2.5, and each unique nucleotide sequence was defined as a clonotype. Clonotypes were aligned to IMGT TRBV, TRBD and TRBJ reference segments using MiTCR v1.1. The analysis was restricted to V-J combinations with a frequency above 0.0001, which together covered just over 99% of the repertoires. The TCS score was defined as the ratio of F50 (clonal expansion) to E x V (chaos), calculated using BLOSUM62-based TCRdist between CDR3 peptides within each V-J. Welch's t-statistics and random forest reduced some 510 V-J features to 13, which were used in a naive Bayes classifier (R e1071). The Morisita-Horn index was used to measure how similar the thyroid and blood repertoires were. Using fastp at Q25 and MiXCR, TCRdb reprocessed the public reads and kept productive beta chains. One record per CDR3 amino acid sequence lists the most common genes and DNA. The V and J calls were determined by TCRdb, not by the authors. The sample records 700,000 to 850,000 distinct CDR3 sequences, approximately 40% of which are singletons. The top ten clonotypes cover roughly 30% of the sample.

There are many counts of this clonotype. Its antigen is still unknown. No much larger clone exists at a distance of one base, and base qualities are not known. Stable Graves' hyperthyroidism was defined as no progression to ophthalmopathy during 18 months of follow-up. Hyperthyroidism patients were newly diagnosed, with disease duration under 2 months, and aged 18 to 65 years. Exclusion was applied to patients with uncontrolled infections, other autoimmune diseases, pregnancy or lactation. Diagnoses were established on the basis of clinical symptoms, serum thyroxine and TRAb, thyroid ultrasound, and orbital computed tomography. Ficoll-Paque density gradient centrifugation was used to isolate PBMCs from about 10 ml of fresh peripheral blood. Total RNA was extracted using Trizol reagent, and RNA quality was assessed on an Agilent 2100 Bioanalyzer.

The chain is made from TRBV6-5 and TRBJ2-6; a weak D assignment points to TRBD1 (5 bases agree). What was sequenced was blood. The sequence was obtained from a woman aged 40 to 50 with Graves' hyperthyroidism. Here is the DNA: TGTGCCAGCAGTACAGGTCGGAGCTCTGGGGCCAACGTCCTGACTTTC. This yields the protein CASSTGRSSGANVLTF.